Listed here is a single T cell receptor (beta chain). The data derive from a study of blood T cell repertoires in COVID-19. The germline gives CDR1 MGHRA, CDR2 YSYEKL. This CDR3 is 15 amino acids long. With V trimmed by 4 bases and J by 4 bases, 4 bases remained unmatched. Source study methods: Using reference gene primer amplification, nucleated cell counts were estimated. Repertoires were generated with immunoSEQ multiplex PCR, while TCRdb's copy carries only in-frame clones and drops some. V, J and clone size were drawn from that table, and D and trimming were deduced from the DNA. The sample contains 300,000 to 350,000 clones, 75% to 95% of which appear only once.

The specimen was peripheral blood. V is TRBV4-1 and J is TRBJ2-3, with 11 bases aligning to TRBD2. The TCR sequence derives from a woman in her twenties or thirties with COVID-19, enrolled during active disease. The CDR3 sequence is CASSLSGRAADTQYF. The DNA for the CDR3 is TGCGCCAGCAGCCTTAGCGGGAGGGCCGCAGATACGCAGTATTTT.